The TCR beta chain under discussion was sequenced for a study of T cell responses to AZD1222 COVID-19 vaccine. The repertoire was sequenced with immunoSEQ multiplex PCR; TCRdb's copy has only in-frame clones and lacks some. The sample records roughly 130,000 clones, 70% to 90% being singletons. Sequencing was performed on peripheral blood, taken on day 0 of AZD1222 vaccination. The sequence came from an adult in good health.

DNA of the CDR3: TGCGCCAGCAGCTTGGTTAGTGGCACAGATACGCAGTATTTT. It translates to CASSLVSGTDTQYF. The chain uses TRBV5-1 and TRBJ2-3; D is unresolved. CDR3 size: 14 residues. Deletions cut 0 bases from V and 1 base from J, with 6 bases between. The germline gives CDR1 SGHRS, CDR2 YFSETQ.